One sample yielded the 5 T cell receptor beta chains listed below, sequenced in a study of human T cells and chemical hapten exposure. TCRdb analysed the RACE reads with MiXCR anew, one entry per CDR3 protein. The sample yields about 130,000 distinct CDR3 sequences, 8.5% to 9.5% seen once. As for time point: healthy volunteer bleed at 2 weeks. Unfractionated whole blood served as the source for total RNA extraction. What was sequenced was whole blood. These receptors all stem from a male donor in good health. Some clones in this sample may be carry-over from other donors' samples.

This clonotype was seen at least ten times. The genes are TRBV27 and TRBJ1-4; perhaps TRBD1 as D (5 bases). From germline, CDR1 is MNHEY and CDR2 SMNVEV (reference sequence). This CDR3 has 14 amino acids. Trimming stripped 2 bases from V and 8 bases from J, with 12 bases between. The CDR3 DNA follows: TGTGCCAGCAGTTTAACCCCCGAGGGGGAAAAACTGTTTTTT. Its protein is CASSLTPEGEKLFF.

There are a few counts of this clonotype. The V gene is TRBV19, the J gene TRBJ2-7; 7 bases are a match to TRBD2. Germline CDR1 and CDR2: LNHDA and SQIVND (reference sequence). This CDR3 has 14 residues. Trimming at V came to 8 bases and at J to 3 bases, leaving 10 bases not matched to a gene. The CDR3 DNA sequence: TGTGCCAGTGCGAAGGGGACTACGGGCTACGAGCAGTACTTC. As protein: CASAKGTTGYEQYF. The full variable domain, with the rest looked up from reference TRBV19 and TRBJ2-7, is DGGITQSPKYLFRKEGQNVTLSCEQNLNHDAMYWYRQDPGQGLRLIYYSQIVNDFQKGDIAEGYSVSREKKESFPLTVTSAQKNPTAFYLCASAKGTTGYEQYFGPGTRLTVT.

This clonotype appeared many times. The chain couples TRBV5-1 to TRBJ1-6; D is uncertain. The length of the CDR3 is 15 residues. Germline loops: CDR1 SGHRS, CDR2 YFSETQ. Trimming left V 5 bases short and J 8 bases short, with 17 bases between. The chain's CDR3 is CASSYWWPTYSPLHF. The CDR3 DNA follows: TGCGCCAGCAGTTATTGGTGGCCAACCTATTCACCCCTCCACTTT.

The gene calls are TRBV14 and TRBJ2-1, with a weak D call TRBD2 (5 bases). CDR1 is SGHDN, CDR2 FVKESK, per germline. The CDR3 loop spans 13 amino acids. V lost 4 bases and J 9 bases, leaving 13 bases between the germline ends. CDR3 loop: CASSRGFGIEQFF. The DNA of the CDR3 is TGTGCCAGCAGCCGAGGATTCGGGATTGAGCAGTTCTTC.

The genes are TRBV27 and TRBJ2-1, with TRBD2 matching 7 bases. The CDR3 contains 15 residues. V shed 5 bases and J 4 bases; nucleotides not matched to a gene: 8. CDR1 and CDR2 from the germline V gene are MNHEY and SMNVEV (reference sequence). The CDR3 coding sequence is TGTGCCAGCAGTCTCCGGCGGGAGACGTACAATGAGCAGTTCTTC. Translation gives CASSLRRETYNEQFF.